This T cell receptor (beta chain) was recovered during a study of blood T cell repertoires in COVID-19 (dated by TCRdb to the early 2020s). Some background on the complete study: Samples from collaborators originated in the United States, Italy and Spain and spanned both the acute and convalescent phases of COVID-19. The material from the prospective study consisted of cDNA or gDNA derived from T cells, B-cell-depleted T cells, or PBMCs. Samples came from the ongoing ImmuneRACE study (first 160 participants) plus 1,254 subjects from 6 global collaborators. The repertoires were released in a freely available public database meant as a resource for research on the immune response to SARS-CoV-2. Subjects who had been exposed to COVID-19, were actively infected with it, or had recovered from it provided the deeply sampled blood TCRbeta repertoires that made up the dataset. Where HLA class I and class II types were available, the types were taken from metadata supplied by the sample provider, not from assay-based typing. A de-identified subject ID, COVID-19 status, age in years and sex were almost always included in the sample metadata. The research as a whole found: Clinical and demographic metadata were provided uncurated, with the amount varying by source and participant.

TCRbeta CDR3 regions were amplified from genomic DNA using the immunoSEQ Assay, a bias-controlled multiplex PCR. The authors processed their data as follows. The number of nucleated cells in each sample was estimated by amplification of reference gene primers within the assay. To quantify the absolute abundance of each unique TCRbeta CDR3 rearrangement, sequence reads were collapsed and filtered. For each sample, productive Simpson clonality was calculated as the square root of Simpson's diversity index across productive rearrangements. What TCRdb holds here is the immuneACCESS table cut down to in-frame rearrangements. Part of the clones is not present; checked against another copy, under half of the missing clones reflect an unresolved V gene, and the others are unexplained. V, J and clone size derive from that table, while D and trimming were established from the DNA sequence. The sample yields roughly 68,000 clones; roughly 80% were counted once. The ten largest clones capture 3.5% to 4% of the sample.

Details on this clone: No cognate antigen has been identified for it. No base qualities exist here, and no much larger clone lies one base off it.

Participants in the prospective study were enrolled through a virtual design, were aged roughly 18 to 90 years, and lived in 20 to 30 United States geographic areas. In the prospective study, cohorts were assigned on the basis of participant-reported clinical history obtained from a screening survey and a study questionnaire. In the prospective study, mobile phlebotomists collected whole blood, serum and a nasopharyngeal or oropharyngeal swab from each participant. Over a roughly 2-month period, participants in the prospective study had the option of providing additional blood draws and questionnaires. Prospective study blood samples were shipped either frozen or at room temperature before DNA extraction. Sequencing input: PBMCs or T cells enriched from blood (not recorded which). This receptor was identified in a middle-aged woman with acute COVID-19.

The CDR3 region: CSVELLSSGANVLTF. DNA sequence: TGCAGCGTTGAGCTATTAAGCTCTGGGGCCAACGTCCTGACTTTC. The rearrangement joined TRBV29-1 to TRBJ2-6, with no confidently assigned D gene. A distance of 9 bases separates the germline ends of V and J, which lose 3 bases and 0 bases respectively. Looking up the germline V gene yields CDR1 SQVTM and CDR2 ANQGSEA. From cysteine to phenylalanine, the CDR3 is 15 amino acids long. Solely the CDR3 DNA is kept, with 45 bases framed from the first base.